The present T cell receptor (beta chain) was sequenced within a study of T cell repertoires in cytomegalovirus infection. General observations from the study: Ex vivo, HLA-C-restricted CMV-specific TCR beta clonotypes prevailed over the rest of the response.

This clonotype was found many times. No antigen is known for it. TCRdb re-called the reads through MiXCR, storing one row per CDR3 protein. Among about 260,000 distinct CDR3 sequences listed, 9.1% were seen once. The sequence was collected from a human donor in good health (CMV status not recorded). Some clones in this sample may be carry-over from other donors' samples. Sequencing was done on a sample of PBMCs.

DNA of the CDR3: TGTGCCAGCAGCTCCACCCGGACTAGCGGGAGTAGGGACAATGAGCAGTTCTTC. Translation: CASSSTRTSGSRDNEQFF. This chain uses TRBV7-2 with TRBJ2-1; 13 bases line up with TRBD2. V shed 4 bases and J 5 bases; nucleotides not matched to a gene: 11. Germline V gene data show CDR1 as SGHTA and CDR2 as FQGNSA. The length of the CDR3 is 18 residues.